This T cell receptor beta chain appears in the sequencing data of a study of OX40 agonist ivuxolimab in advanced cancers. About the research overall: The patients got ivuxolimab, which is an agonistic anti-OX40 (CD134) antibody. In three patients, partial responses were observed, one with hepatocellular carcinoma and two with cutaneous melanoma. Ivuxolimab, which patients received intravenously every 2 weeks, was dosed at 0.01 to 10 mg/kg. General study results and limits: The antigens recognized by the expanded peripheral T cells, that is their antigen specificity, were not determined.

This clone has a single count. Its antigen is not identified. The V gene's germline CDR1 is SGHTA and CDR2 FQGTGA. The CDR3 runs 14 residues. Trimming removed 2 bases from V and 3 bases from J; junction bases left unmatched: 1. This table comes from immunoSEQ multiplex PCR, and its TCRdb copy is limited to in-frame clones, with some not included. Here the sample spans more than 55,000 clones, 86% being singletons. This TCR was sampled from an adult with an advanced solid tumor such as melanoma, head and neck, liver or kidney cancer. This specimen consisted of CD4+ or CD8+ T cells sorted from blood, obtained in a trial of the OX40 agonist ivuxolimab. This rearrangement joins TRBV7-3 to TRBJ2-3; 8 positions agree with TRBD1. CDR3 sequence reads: CASSLQGATDTQYF. The CDR3 DNA follows: TGTGCCAGCAGCTTACAGGGGGCGACAGATACGCAGTATTTT. Complete variable domain (other parts from reference TRBV7-3 and TRBJ2-3): GAGVSQTPSNKVTEKGKYVELRCDPISGHTALYWYRQSLGQGPEFLIYFQGTGAADDSGLPNDRFFAVRPEGSVSTLKIQRTERGDSAVYLCASSLQGATDTQYFGPGTRLTVL.